A selection of T cell receptor beta chains follows, all from one sample in a study of blood T cell repertoires in COVID-19. Produced via immunoSEQ multiplex PCR; TCRdb's table is partial and in-frame only. The sample carries about 360,000 clones, more than 75% recorded once. Sequenced material: PBMCs or T cells enriched from blood (not recorded which). The receptors shown here come from a man aged 35 to 55 in a cohort exposed to, infected with or recovered from COVID-19 (not recorded which). Both conserved end residues are part of each CDR3.

v_gene | CDR3aa
TRBV18 | CASSRTTVGRSSYNEQFF
TRBV30 | CAWSVRVGGRINEQYF
TRBV5-1 | CASSFLQGTHEQYF
TRBV6-1 | CASSDRFQINQHF
TRBV10-3 | CAINGQGADEQFF
TRBV27 | CASSWGLAKTYEQYF
TRBV7-9 | CASLTMGVTDTQYF
TRBV6-4 | CASSPSPGTGGQFF
TRBV6-5 | CASSLGTHDQPQHF
TRBV5-8 | CASSSRDRGPYNSPLHF
TRBV18 | CASSPPGLRSYSYTF
TRBV2 | CASSSYSYNEQFF
TRBV27 | CASSPHIGEPGQLNTF
TRBV2 | CASIYRGLKEQFF
TRBV6-5 | CASSYCGDCDEQYF
TRBV5-1 | CASSLGQGTGELFF
TRBV9 | CASSVGGISGRPYNEQFF
TRBV19 | CASSENLGRGEAFF
TRBV7-9 | CASSLEVGGYTF
TRBV5-4 | CASSLWGGRVSSEQYF
TRBV10-1 | CASGPGGASGANVLTF
TRBV6-5 | CASRESGSSSYEQYF
TRBV15 | CATSRDRYEQYF
TRBV3-1/TRBV3-2 | CASRRTVYNSPLHF
TRBV15 | CATSKGDYLNEQFF
TRBV7-9 | CASSLTGVKNIQYF
TRBV19 | CASSMVLAGVYEQYF
TRBV7-9 | CASSLVGVVSGNTIYF
TRBV10-2 | CASSETPGQMTSTDTQYF
TRBV6-6 | CASSYSEKLFF
TRBV5-1 | CASRIGLAVYEQYF
TRBV5-8 | CASSRDTGLYGYTF
TRBV14 | CASSPTGRGSYEQYF
TRBV5-1 | CASSLVPGVSDTQYF
TRBV4-1 | CASSRAGTRVVEAFF
TRBV19 | CASSVQGAMNTEAFF
TRBV6-4 | CASSDTGGPQFF
TRBV3-1/TRBV3-2 | CASSRESGANVLTF
TRBV5-5 | CASSAQTSGSVQFF
TRBV7-6 | CASSLQQGSNTEAFF
TRBV18 | CASSGQGPSYEQYF
TRBV28 | CASITGDRGPYGYTF
TRBV5-4 | CASSAEDQGSGELFF
TRBV5-4 | CASRSASGSYNEQFF
TRBV3-1/TRBV3-2 | CASSQAARTEAFF
TRBV2 | CASRLVSAGELFF
TRBV9 | CASSVATWDRNQPQHF
TRBV5-8 | CASSPGGLGQPQHF
TRBV5-8 | CASSYASEGYGYTF
TRBV4-1 | CASSQALAGAINEQFF
TRBV5-1 | CASSWEPTGANVLTF
TRBV10-3 | CAIRAGSSGNTIYF
TRBV19 | CASSTTQRFGTDTQYF
TRBV27 | CASSIAGGPRNEQFF
TRBV5-1 | CASSQGLDTQYF
TRBV5-1 | CASSPGRGVTDTQYF